The subject of this entry is one TCR beta chain. The authors ran a second PCR of 7 to 11 cycles using a sample-barcoded 5' primer and a J-beta primer mix. MiXCR was run by TCRdb on the 5' RACE reads, yielding one entry per CDR3 protein. The sample yields approximately 800,000 distinct CDR3 sequences, roughly three fifths seen once. These data come from a study of blood T cells in healthy people across ages. The V end was cut by 4 bases, the J end by 5 bases, with 15 bases between. CDR1 and CDR2 (germline): MNHEY, SVGEGT. The length of the CDR3 is 15 residues. The rearrangement uses TRBV6-2 or TRBV6-3 and TRBJ1-5, with D hard to call. This TCR was sampled from a man aged 35-49 years in good health. Specimen: blood. Here the CDR3 DNA reads TGTGCCAGCAGTTCATATCGGGGAGACGATCAGCCCCAGCATTTT. Its translation: CASSSYRGDDQPQHF.